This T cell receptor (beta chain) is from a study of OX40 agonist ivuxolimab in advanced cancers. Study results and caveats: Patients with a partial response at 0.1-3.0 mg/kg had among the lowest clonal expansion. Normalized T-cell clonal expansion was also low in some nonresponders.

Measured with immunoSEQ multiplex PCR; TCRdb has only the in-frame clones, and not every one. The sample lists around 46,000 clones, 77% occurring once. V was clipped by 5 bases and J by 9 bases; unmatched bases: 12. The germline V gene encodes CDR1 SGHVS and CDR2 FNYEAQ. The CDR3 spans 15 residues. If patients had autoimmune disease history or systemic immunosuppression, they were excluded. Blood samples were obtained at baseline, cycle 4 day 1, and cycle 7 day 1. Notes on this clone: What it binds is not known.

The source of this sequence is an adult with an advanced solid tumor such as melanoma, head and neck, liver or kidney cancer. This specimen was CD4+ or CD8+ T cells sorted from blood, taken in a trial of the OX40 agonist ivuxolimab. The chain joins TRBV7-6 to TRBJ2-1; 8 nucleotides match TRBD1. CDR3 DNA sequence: TGTGCCAGCAGCCCAGGGGCCAGGGGGCATTCTGAGCAGTTCTTC. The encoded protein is CASSPGARGHSEQFF.